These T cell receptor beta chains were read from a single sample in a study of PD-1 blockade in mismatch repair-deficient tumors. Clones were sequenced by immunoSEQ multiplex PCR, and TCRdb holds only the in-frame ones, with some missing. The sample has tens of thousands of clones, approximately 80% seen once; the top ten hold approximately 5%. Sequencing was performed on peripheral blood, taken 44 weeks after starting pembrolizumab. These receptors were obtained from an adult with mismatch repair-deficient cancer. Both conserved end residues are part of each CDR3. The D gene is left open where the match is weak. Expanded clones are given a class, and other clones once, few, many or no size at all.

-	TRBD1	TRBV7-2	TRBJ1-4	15	CASSSTGGSNEKLFF	TGTGCCAGCAGCTCCACAGGGGGTTCTAATGAAAAACTGTTTTTT
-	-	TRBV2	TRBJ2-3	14	CASSEMFSTDTQYF	TGTGCCAGCAGTGAAATGTTCAGCACAGATACGCAGTATTTT
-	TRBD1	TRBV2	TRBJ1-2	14	CASSTRTGTYGYTF	TGTGCCAGCAGTACCCGGACAGGGACCTATGGCTACACCTTC
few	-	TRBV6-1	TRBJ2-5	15	CASSGSIQRGETQYF	TGTGCCAGCAGTGGATCGATTCAGAGGGGAGAGACCCAGTACTTC
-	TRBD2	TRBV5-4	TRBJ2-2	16	CASSLGLAENTGELFF	TGTGCCAGCAGCTTGGGCCTAGCGGAAAACACCGGGGAGCTGTTTTTT
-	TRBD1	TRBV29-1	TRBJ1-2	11	CSVAGGGGYTF	TGCAGCGTTGCAGGGGGCGGAGGCTACACCTTC
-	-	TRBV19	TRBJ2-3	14	CASTHSGGTDTQYF	TGTGCCAGTACCCATAGCGGTGGCACAGATACGCAGTATTTT
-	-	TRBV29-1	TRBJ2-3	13	CSVDSQSTDTQYF	TGCAGCGTTGATAGTCAAAGCACAGATACGCAGTATTTT
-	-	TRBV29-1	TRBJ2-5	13	CSVDRRGQETQYF	TGCAGCGTTGATAGGCGGGGACAAGAGACCCAGTACTTC
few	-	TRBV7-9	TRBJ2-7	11	CASSKGYEQYF	TGTGCCAGCAGCAAGGGCTACGAGCAGTACTTC
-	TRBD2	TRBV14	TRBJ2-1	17	CASSQGVLRGGNNEQFF	TGTGCCAGCAGCCAAGGAGTTCTTCGCGGGGGGAACAATGAGCAGTTCTTC
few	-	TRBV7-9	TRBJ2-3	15	CASSDRLHSTDTQYF	TGTGCCAGCAGTGACAGGCTCCATAGCACAGATACGCAGTATTTT
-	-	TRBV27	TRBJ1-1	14	CASSLTLKNTEAFF	TGTGCCAGCAGCCTGACCTTAAAGAACACTGAAGCTTTCTTT
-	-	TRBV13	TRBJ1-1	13	CASSLAGYTEAFF	TGTGCCAGCAGCTTAGCAGGGTACACTGAAGCTTTCTTT
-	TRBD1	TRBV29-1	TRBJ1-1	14	CSARQGGLNTEAFF	TGCAGCGCCAGACAGGGGGGATTGAACACTGAAGCTTTCTTT
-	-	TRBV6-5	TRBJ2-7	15	CASSYFDSSSYEQYF	TGTGCCAGCAGTTACTTCGACTCTAGCTCCTACGAGCAGTACTTC
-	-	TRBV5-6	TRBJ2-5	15	CASSLGGRKQETQYF	TGTGCCAGCAGCTTGGGAGGCAGGAAGCAAGAGACCCAGTACTTC
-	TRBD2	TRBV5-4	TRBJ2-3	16	CASSFLSGRSTDTQYF	TGTGCCAGCAGCTTCCTTAGCGGGAGGAGCACAGATACGCAGTATTTT
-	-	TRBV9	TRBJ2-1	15	CASSVELAPYNEQFF	TGTGCCAGCAGCGTAGAACTAGCCCCCTACAATGAGCAGTTCTTC
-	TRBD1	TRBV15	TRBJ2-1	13	CATSKDRANEQFF	TGTGCCACCAGCAAGGACAGGGCTAATGAGCAGTTCTTC
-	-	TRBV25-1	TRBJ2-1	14	CASSEYRQSNEQFF	TGTGCCAGCAGTGAATATCGGCAGTCTAATGAGCAGTTCTTC
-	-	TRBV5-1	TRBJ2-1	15	CASSLGEGAGGEQFF	TGCGCCAGCAGCTTGGGGGAGGGGGCTGGAGGTGAGCAGTTCTTC
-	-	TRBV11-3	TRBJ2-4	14	CASSLTVAKNIQYF	TGTGCCAGCAGCCTTACAGTAGCCAAAAACATTCAGTACTTC
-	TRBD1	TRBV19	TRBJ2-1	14	CASSTGQEYNEQFF	TGTGCCAGTAGTACGGGACAGGAGTACAATGAGCAGTTCTTC
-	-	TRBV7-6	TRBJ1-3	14	CASSPSTGGNTIYF	TGTGCCAGCAGCCCCTCTACGGGGGGAAACACCATATATTTT
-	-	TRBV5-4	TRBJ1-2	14	CASNRDRSPLGYTF	TGTGCCAGCAATCGGGACCGAAGCCCCTTGGGCTACACCTTC
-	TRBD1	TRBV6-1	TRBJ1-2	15	CASSDRTGANYGYTF	TGTGCCAGCAGTGACCGGACAGGAGCTAACTATGGCTACACCTTC
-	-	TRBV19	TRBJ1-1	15	CASSKAQGRYTEAFF	TGTGCCAGTAGTAAGGCCCAGGGGAGGTACACTGAAGCTTTCTTT
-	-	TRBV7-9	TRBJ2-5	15	CASSPTAGWEETQYF	TGTGCCAGCAGCCCGACGGCAGGGTGGGAAGAGACCCAGTACTTC
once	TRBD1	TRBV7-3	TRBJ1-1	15	CASSLLGQALTEAFF	TGTGCCAGCAGCTTATTGGGACAGGCTTTGACTGAAGCTTTCTTT
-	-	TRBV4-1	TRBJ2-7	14	CASSQAVASYEQYF	TGCGCCAGCAGCCAAGCGGTGGCCTCCTACGAGCAGTACTTC
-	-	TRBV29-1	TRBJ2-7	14	CSVVRAGRGYEQYF	TGCAGCGTTGTGAGGGCAGGTAGGGGGTACGAGCAGTACTTC
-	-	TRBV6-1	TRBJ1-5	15	CASSKEGRSNQPQHF	TGTGCCAGCAGTAAGGAAGGGAGGAGCAATCAGCCCCAGCATTTT
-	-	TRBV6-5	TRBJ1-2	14	CASSYTDTGYGYTF	TGTGCCAGCAGTTACACGGACACGGGCTATGGCTACACCTTC
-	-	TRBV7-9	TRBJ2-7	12	CASSKDAIEQYF	TGTGCCAGCAGCAAGGACGCGATCGAGCAGTACTTC
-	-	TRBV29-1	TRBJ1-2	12	CSANGANYGYTF	TGCAGCGCCAATGGGGCTAACTATGGCTACACCTTC
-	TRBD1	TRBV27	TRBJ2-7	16	CASRLGSGQGPSGQYF	TGTGCCAGCAGGTTAGGTTCGGGACAGGGACCTTCGGGGCAGTACTTC
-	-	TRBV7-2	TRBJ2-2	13	CASISTRPGELFF	TGTGCCAGCATCTCTACCCGGCCCGGGGAGCTGTTTTTT
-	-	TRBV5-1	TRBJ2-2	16	CASSLAPAGDSGELFF	TGCGCCAGCAGCTTGGCCCCGGCAGGGGATTCCGGGGAGCTGTTTTTT
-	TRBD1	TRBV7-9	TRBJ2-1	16	CASSRVTGVVNNEQFF	TGTGCCAGCAGCCGCGTCACAGGGGTGGTCAACAATGAGCAGTTCTTC
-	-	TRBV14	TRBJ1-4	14	CASSQGTAHEKLFF	TGTGCCAGCAGCCAAGGAACAGCCCATGAAAAACTGTTTTTT
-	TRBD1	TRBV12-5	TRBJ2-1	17	CASGLSGQGMSYNEQFF	TGTGCTAGTGGTTTGTCGGGACAGGGGATGTCCTACAATGAGCAGTTCTTC
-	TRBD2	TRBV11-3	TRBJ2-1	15	CASSSREGPHNEQFF	TGTGCCAGCAGCTCGCGGGAGGGCCCTCACAATGAGCAGTTCTTC
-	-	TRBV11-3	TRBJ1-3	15	CASSLNQGAGNTIYF	TGTGCCAGCAGCTTAAACCAGGGTGCAGGAAACACCATATATTTT
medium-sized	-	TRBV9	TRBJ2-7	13	CASSGSPFDEQYF	TGTGCCAGCAGCGGGAGCCCTTTTGACGAGCAGTACTTC
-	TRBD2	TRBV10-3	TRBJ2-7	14	CAISESGEGYEQYF	TGTGCCATCAGTGAGTCAGGGGAGGGGTACGAGCAGTACTTC
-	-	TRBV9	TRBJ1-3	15	CASSKGGSSGNTIYF	TGTGCCAGCAGCAAAGGTGGGAGCTCTGGAAACACCATATATTTT
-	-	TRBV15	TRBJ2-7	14	CATRASLNTYEQYF	TGTGCCACCAGGGCTAGCCTAAACACCTACGAGCAGTACTTC
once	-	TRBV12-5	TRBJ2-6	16	CASGPPRGSGANVLTF	TGTGCTAGTGGTCCCCCGAGGGGCTCTGGGGCCAACGTCCTGACTTTC
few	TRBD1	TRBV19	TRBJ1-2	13	CASSIEDRGFNTF	TGTGCCAGTAGTATAGAGGACAGGGGGTTCAACACCTTC